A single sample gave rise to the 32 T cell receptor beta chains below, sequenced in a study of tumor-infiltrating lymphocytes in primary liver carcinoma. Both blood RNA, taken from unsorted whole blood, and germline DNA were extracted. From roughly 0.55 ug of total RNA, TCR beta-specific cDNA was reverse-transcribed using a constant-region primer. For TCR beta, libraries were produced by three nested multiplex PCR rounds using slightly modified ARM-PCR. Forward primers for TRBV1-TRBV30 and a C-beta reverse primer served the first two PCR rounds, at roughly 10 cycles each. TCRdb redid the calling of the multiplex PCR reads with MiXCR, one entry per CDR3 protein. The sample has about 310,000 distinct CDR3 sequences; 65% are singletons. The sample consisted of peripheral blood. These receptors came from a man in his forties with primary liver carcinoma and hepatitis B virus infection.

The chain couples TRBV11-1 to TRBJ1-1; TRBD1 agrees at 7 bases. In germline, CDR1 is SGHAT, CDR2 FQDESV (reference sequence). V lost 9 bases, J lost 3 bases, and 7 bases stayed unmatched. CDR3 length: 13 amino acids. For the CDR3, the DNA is TGTGCCAGTTGCCGCACAGGGGACACTGAAGCTTTCTTT. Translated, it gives CASCRTGDTEAFF.

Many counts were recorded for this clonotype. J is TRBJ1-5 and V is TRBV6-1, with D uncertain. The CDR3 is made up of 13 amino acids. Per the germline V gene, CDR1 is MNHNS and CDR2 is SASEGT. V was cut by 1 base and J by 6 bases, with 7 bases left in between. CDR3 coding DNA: TGTGCCAGCAGTGAAGGCAGGTCTCAGCCCCAGCATTTT. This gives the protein CASSEGRSQPQHF.

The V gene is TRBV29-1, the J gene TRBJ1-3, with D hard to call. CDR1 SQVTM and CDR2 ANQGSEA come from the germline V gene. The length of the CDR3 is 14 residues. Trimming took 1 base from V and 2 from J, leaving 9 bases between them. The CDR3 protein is CSVEVLDAGNTIYF. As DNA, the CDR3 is TGCAGCGTTGAAGTGTTGGATGCTGGAAACACCATATATTTT. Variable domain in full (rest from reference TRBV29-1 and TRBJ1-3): SAVISQKPSRDICQRGTSLTIQCQVDSQVTMMFWYRQQPGQSLTLIATANQGSEATYESGFVIDKFPISRPNLTFSTLTVSNMSPEDSSIYLCSVEVLDAGNTIYFGEGSWLTVV.

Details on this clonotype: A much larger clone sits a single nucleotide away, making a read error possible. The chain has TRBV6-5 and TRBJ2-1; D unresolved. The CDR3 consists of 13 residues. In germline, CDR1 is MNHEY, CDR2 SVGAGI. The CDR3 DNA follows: TGTGCCAACAGTTCGCACTCGGATGGTGAGCAGTTCTTC. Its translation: CANSSHSDGEQFF.

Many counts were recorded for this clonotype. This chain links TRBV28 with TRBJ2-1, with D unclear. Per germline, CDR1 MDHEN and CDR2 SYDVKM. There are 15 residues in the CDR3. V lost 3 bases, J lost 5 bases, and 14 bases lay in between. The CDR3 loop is CASSFLRRTNNEQFF. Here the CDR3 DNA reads TGTGCCAGCAGTTTTCTCCGCAGGACCAACAATGAGCAGTTCTTC. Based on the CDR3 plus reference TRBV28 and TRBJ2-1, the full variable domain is DVKVTQSSRYLVKRTGEKVFLECVQDMDHENMFWYRQDPGLGLRLIYFSYDVKMKEKGDIPEGYSVSREKKERFSLILESASTNQTSMYLCASSFLRRTNNEQFFGPGTRLTVL.

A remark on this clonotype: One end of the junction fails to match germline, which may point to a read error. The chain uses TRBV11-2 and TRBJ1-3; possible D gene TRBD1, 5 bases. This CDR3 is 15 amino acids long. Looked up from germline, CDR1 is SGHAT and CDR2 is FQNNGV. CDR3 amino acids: CANSLQVLSGNTIYF. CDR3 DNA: TGTGCCAACAGCTTACAGGTGCTATCTGGAAACACCATATATTTT.

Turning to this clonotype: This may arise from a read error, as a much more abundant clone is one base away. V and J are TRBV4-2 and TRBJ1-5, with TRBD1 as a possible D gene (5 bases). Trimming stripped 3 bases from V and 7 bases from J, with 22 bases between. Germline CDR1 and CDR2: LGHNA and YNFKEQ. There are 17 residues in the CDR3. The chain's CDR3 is CASSQDERCQGGQPQHF. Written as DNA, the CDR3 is TGTGCCAGCAGCCAGGATGAAAGGTGCCAGGGAGGGCAGCCCCAGCATTTT.

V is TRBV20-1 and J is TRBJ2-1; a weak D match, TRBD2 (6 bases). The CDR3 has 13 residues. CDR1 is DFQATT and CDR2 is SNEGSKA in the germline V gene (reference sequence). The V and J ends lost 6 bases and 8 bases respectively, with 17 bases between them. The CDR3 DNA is TGCAGTGCCGGAGGGCCCTCGGGGGATGAGCAGTTCTTC. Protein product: CSAGGPSGDEQFF.

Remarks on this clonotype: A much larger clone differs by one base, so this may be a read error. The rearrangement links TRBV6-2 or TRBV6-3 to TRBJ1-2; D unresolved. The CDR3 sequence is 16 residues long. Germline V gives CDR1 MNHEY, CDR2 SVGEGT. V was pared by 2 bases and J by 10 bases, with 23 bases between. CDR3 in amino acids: CASSYPPGGPELDYTF. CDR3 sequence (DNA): TGTGCCAGCAGTTACCCCCCGGGAGGACCCGAGCTTGACTACACCTTC.

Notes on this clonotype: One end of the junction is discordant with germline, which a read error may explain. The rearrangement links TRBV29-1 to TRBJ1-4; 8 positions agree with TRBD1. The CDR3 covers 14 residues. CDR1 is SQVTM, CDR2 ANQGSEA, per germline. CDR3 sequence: CSTSGQGHHEKLFF. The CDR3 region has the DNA TGCAGTACTTCTGGACAGGGACATCATGAAAAGCTGTTTTTT.

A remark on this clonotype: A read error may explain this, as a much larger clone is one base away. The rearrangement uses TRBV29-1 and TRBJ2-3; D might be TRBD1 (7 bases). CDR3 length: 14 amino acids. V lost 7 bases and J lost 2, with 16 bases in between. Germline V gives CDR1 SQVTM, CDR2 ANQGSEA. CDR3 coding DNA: TGCAGCGGTGGAGGGACAGTCGACACAGATACGCAGTATTTT. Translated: CSGGGTVDTDTQYF.

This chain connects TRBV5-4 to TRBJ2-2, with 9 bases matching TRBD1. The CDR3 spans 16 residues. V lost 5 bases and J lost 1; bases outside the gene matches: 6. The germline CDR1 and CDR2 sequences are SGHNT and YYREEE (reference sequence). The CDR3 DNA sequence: TGTGCCAGCAGTCCCGGGACAGGGAGGAACACCGGGGAGCTGTTTTTT. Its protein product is CASSPGTGRNTGELFF.

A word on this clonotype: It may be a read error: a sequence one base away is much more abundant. As DNA, the CDR3 is TGCAGAGTCAAAAAGGAGGGAAAAGCGTCCGAGCAGTACTTC. Translating gives CRVKKEGKASEQYF. This chain connects TRBV29-1 to TRBJ2-7, with TRBD2 as a possible D gene (6 bases). Germline-derived CDR1 and CDR2 are SQVTM and ANQGSEA. The length of the CDR3 is 14 residues.

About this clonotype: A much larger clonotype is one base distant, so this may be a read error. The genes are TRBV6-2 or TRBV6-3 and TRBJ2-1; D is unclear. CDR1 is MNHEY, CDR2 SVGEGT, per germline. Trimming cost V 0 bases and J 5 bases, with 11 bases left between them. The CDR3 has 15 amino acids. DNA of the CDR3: TGTGCCAGCAGTTACTCACTACCCCGTCACAATGAGCAGTTCTTC. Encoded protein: CASSYSLPRHNEQFF.

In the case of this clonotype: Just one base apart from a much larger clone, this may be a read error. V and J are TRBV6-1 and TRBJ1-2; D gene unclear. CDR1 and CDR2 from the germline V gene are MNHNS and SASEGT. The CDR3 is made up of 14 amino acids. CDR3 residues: CASAASPPNYDYTF. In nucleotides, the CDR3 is TGTGCCAGCGCGGCCTCTCCGCCTAACTATGACTACACCTTC.

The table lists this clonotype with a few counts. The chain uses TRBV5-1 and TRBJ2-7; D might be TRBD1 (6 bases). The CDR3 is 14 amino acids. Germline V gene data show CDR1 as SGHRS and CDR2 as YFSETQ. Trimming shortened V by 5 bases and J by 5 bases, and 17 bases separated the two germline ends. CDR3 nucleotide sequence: TGCGCCAGCAGTTTCAAATGGACAGATGACGAGCAGTACTTC. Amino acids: CASSFKWTDDEQYF. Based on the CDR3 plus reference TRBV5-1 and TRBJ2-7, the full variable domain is KAGVTQTPRYLIKTRGQQVTLSCSPISGHRSVSWYQQTPGQGLQFLFEYFSETQRNKGNFPGRFSGRQFSNSRSEMNVSTLELGDSALYLCASSFKWTDDEQYFGPGTRLTVT.

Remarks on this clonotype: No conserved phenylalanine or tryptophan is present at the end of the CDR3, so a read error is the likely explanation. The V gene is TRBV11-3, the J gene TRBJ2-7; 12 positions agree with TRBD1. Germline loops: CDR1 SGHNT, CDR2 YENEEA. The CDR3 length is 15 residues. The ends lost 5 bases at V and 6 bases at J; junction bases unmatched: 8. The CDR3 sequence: CASSRGQGARGEQYY. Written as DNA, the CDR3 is TGTGCCAGCAGCCGGGGACAGGGGGCCAGGGGCGAGCAGTACTAC.

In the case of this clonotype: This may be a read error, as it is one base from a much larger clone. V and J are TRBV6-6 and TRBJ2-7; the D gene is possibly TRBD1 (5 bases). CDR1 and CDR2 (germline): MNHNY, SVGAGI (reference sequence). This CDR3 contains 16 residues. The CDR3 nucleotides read TGTGCCAGCAGTTACCCTAGGGGTGAGAGCACCCACGAGCGGTACTTC. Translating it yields CASSYPRGESTHERYF.

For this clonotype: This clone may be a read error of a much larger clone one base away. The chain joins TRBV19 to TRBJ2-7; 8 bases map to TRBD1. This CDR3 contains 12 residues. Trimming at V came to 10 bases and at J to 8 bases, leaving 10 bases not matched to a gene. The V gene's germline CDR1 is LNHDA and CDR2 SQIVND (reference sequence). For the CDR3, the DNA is TGTGCCACCTCACAGGGGGGCCACAAGCAGTACTTC. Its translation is CATSQGGHKQYF.

CDR3 coding DNA: TGTGCCAGCGTCCTACAGGGGGAATACACTGAAGCTTTCTTT. Translating it yields CASVLQGEYTEAFF. The chain joins TRBV11-2 to TRBJ1-1; 8 positions agree with TRBD1. Germline V gene sequence: CDR1 SGHAT, CDR2 FQNNGV. With V trimmed by 8 bases and J by 3 bases, 8 bases remained unmatched. The CDR3 runs 14 residues.

CDR3 sequence: CATGVGDTQYF. The CDR3 nucleotides read TGTGCTACAGGGGTGGGGGATACGCAGTATTTT. This sequence joins TRBV12-5 and TRBJ2-3, with D possibly being TRBD1 (6 bases). V shed 10 bases and J shed 6 bases, with 11 bases lying between them. In germline, CDR1 is LGHNT, CDR2 FRNRAP. The CDR3 runs to 11 residues.

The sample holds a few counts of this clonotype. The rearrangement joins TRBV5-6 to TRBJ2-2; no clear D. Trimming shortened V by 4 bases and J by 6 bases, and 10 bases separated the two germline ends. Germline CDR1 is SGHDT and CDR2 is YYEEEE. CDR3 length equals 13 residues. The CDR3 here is CASSRSTAGELFF. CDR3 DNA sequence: TGTGCCAGCAGCCGAAGCACGGCCGGGGAGCTGTTTTTT.

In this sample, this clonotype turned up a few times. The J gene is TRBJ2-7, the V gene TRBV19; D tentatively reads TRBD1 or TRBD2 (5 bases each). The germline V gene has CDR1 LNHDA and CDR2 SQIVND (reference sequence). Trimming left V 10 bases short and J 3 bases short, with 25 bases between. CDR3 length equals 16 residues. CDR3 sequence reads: CATSPPGAKPNYEQYF. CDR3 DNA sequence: TGTGCCACCTCACCCCCCGGGGCCAAACCCAACTACGAGCAGTACTTC.

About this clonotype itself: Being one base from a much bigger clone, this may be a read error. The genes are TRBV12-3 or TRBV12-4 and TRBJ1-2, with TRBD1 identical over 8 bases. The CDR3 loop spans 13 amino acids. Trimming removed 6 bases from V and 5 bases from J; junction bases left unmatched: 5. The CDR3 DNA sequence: TGTGCCAGCAGCCGGACAGGGCCTTATGGCTACACCTTC. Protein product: CASSRTGPYGYTF.

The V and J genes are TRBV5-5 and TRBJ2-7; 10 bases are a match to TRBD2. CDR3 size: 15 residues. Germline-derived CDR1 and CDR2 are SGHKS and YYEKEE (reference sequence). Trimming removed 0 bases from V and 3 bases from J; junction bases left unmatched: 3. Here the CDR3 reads CASSLVAGGHYEQYF. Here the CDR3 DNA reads TGTGCCAGCAGCTTGGTAGCGGGAGGTCACTACGAGCAGTACTTC. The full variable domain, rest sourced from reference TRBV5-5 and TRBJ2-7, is DAGVTQSPTHLIKTRGQQVTLRCSPISGHKSVSWYQQVLGQGPQFIFQYYEKEERGRGNFPDRFSARQFPNYSSELNVNALLLGDSALYLCASSLVAGGHYEQYFGPGTRLTVT.

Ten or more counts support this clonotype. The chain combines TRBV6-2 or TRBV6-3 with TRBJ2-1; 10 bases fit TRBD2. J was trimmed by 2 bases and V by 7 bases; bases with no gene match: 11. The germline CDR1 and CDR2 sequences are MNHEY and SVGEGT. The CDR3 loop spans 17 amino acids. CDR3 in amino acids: CASKASGSRGPYNEQFF. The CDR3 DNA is TGTGCCAGCAAGGCTAGCGGGAGTCGGGGACCCTACAATGAGCAGTTCTTC.

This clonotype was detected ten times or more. CDR3 loop: CASSSGAPYNEQFF. The CDR3 nucleotides read TGTGCCAGCAGTTCGGGAGCACCCTACAATGAGCAGTTCTTC. The chain uses TRBV6-2 or TRBV6-3 and TRBJ2-1; possible D gene TRBD2, 6 bases. The V end was cut by 4 bases, the J end by 2 bases, with 9 bases between. This CDR3 spans 14 amino acids. Looked up from germline, CDR1 is MNHEY and CDR2 is SVGEGT.

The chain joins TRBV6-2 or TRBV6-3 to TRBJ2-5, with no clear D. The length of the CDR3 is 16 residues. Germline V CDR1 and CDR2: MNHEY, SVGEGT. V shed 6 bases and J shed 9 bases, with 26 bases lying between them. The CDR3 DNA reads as TGTGCCAGCAGCCCCCTTCACGTCGATCCGCGTTTTCCCCAGTACTTC. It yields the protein CASSPLHVDPRFPQYF.

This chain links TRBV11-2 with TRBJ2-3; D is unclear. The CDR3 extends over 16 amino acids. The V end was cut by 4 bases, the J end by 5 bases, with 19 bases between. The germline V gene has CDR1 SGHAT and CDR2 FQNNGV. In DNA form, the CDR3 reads TGTGCCAGCAGCTCAACTACTGGCCCGGGTAGAGATACGCAGTATTTT. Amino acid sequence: CASSSTTGPGRDTQYF.

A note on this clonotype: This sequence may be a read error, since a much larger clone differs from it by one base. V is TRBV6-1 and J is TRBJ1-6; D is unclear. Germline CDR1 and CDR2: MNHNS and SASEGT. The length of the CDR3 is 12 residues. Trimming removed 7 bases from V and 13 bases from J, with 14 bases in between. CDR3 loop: CASTVTEFPLHF. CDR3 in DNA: TGTGCCAGCACTGTTACAGAGTTTCCCCTCCACTTT.

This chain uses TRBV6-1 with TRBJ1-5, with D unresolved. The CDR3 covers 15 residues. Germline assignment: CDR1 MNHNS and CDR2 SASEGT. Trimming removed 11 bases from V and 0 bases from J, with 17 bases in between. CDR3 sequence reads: CACTEGTVSNQPQHF. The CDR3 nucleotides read TGTGCCTGTACTGAAGGAACAGTTAGCAATCAGCCCCAGCATTTT.

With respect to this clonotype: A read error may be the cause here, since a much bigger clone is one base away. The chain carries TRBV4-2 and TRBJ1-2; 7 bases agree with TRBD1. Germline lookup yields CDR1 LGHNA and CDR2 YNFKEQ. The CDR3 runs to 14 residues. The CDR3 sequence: CVSSQGQSTYGYTF. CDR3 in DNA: TGTGTCAGCAGCCAGGGACAGTCGACCTATGGCTACACCTTC.